The T cell receptor (beta chain) under discussion was sequenced for a study of T cells in localized non-small cell lung cancer. The study's findings and limits: Appearance in adjacent lung was seen for a median 57 of the top 100 tumor clones. Longer overall survival was associated with a higher density of T cells in the blood. Uninvolved adjacent lung showed peak T cell clonality, exceeding tumor.

This CDR3 spans 14 amino acids. Trimming cost V 6 bases and J 7 bases, with 18 bases left between them. The germline V gene has CDR1 MNHEY and CDR2 SVGAGI. With respect to this clone: Its antigen is not known.

Data came from immunoSEQ multiplex PCR; TCRdb stores just in-frame clones and leaves some out. Here the sample spans about 78,000 clones, 70% to 90% being singletons. The clonotype comes from a man aged 40-75 years with stage I lung adenocarcinoma. The chain links TRBV6-5 to TRBJ1-1; possible D gene TRBD1, 6 bases. The sequencing here drew on peripheral blood, taken before any cancer treatment. CDR3 in amino acids: CASSSLSGGLEAFF. Written as DNA, the CDR3 is TGTGCCAGCAGCTCTCTCTCTGGGGGGCTTGAAGCTTTCTTT.